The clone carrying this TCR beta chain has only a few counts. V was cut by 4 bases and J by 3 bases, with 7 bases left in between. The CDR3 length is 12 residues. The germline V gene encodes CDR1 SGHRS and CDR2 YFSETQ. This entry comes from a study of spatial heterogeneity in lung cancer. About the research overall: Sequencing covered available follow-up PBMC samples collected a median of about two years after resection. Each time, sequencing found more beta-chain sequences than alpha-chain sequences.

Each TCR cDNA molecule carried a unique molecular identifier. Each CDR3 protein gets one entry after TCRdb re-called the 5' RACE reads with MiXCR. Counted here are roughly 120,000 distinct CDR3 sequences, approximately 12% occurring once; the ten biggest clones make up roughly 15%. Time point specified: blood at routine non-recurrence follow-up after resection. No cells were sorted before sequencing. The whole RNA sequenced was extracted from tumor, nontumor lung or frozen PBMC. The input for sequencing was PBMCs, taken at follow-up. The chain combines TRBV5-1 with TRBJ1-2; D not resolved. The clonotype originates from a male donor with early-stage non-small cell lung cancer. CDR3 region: CASSLDDYGYTF. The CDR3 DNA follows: TGCGCCAGCAGCCTTGACGACTATGGCTACACCTTC.